This entry lists 3 T cell receptor beta chains sequenced from one sample in a study of OX40 agonist ivuxolimab in advanced cancers. Profiling relied on immunoSEQ multiplex PCR, and the TCRdb table lists in-frame clones only, not all of them. The sample holds 100,000 or so clones, 84% seen once. The sample was CD4+ or CD8+ T cells sorted from blood, taken in a trial of the OX40 agonist ivuxolimab. The receptors were gathered from an adult with an advanced solid tumor such as melanoma, head and neck, liver or kidney cancer.

The genes are TRBV19 and TRBJ2-2; 9 bases are a match to TRBD2. This CDR3 is built from 16 residues. The V gene end was trimmed by 5 bases and the J gene end by 3 bases; junction bases not matched to a gene: 7. CDR1 LNHDA and CDR2 SQIVND come from the germline V gene (reference sequence). The CDR3 spells CASSAHSGSDTGELFF. CDR3 DNA: TGTGCCAGTAGTGCTCATAGCGGGAGCGACACCGGGGAGCTGTTTTTT.

The chain couples TRBV2 to TRBJ2-5; 8 nucleotides agree with TRBD2. CDR3 length: 14 amino acids. CDR1 and CDR2 (germline): SNHLY, FYNNEI. Trimming removed 7 bases from V and 1 base from J; junction bases left unmatched: 5. CDR3 sequence: CASTPRGGQETQYF. The CDR3, as DNA: TGTGCCAGCACTCCCCGGGGGGGCCAAGAGACCCAGTACTTC.

The chain uses TRBV7-2 and TRBJ2-1; 10 bases align to TRBD1. Trimming took 1 base from V and 7 from J; bases not matched to a gene: 4. Per the germline V gene, CDR1 is SGHTA and CDR2 is FQGNSA. This CDR3 contains 15 residues. The chain's CDR3 is CASSLGQGAPNEQFF. The CDR3 DNA follows: TGTGCCAGCAGCTTAGGACAGGGGGCGCCTAATGAGCAGTTCTTC.